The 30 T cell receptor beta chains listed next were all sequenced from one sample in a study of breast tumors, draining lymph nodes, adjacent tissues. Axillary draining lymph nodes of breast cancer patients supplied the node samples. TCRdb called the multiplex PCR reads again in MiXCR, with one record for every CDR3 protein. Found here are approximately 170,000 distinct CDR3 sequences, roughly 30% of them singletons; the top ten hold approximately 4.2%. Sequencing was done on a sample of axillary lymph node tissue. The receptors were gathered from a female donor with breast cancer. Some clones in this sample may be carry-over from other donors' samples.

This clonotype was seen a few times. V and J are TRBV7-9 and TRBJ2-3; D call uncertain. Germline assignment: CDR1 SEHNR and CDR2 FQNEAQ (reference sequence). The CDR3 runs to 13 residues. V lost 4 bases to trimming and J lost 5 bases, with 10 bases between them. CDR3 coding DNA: TGTGCCAGCAGCTCTCCGGCAGGAGATACGCAGTATTTT. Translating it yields CASSSPAGDTQYF.

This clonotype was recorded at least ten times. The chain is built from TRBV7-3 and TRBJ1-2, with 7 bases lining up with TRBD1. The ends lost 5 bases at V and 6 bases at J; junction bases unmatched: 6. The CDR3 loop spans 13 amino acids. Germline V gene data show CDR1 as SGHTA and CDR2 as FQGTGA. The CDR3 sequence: CASSGGGTDGYTF. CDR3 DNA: TGTGCCAGCAGCGGGGGTGGGACAGATGGCTACACCTTC.

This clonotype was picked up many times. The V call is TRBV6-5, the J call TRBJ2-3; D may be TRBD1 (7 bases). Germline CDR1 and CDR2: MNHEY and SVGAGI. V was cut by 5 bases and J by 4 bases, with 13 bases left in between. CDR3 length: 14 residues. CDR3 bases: TGTGCCAGCAGTAGGAGGGACAGCTCAGATACGCAGTATTTT. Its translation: CASSRRDSSDTQYF.

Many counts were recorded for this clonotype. This chain's CDR3 is CASSLVTGAPYNEQFF. CDR3 sequence (DNA): TGTGCCAGCAGCTTAGTAACGGGGGCCCCCTACAATGAGCAGTTCTTC. V and J are TRBV7-8 and TRBJ2-1, with D perhaps matching TRBD1 or TRBD2 (6 bases each). Germline CDR1 reads SGHVS; CDR2 reads FQNEAQ. The CDR3 runs to 16 residues. The V gene lost 1 base and the J gene lost 2 bases, with 12 bases spanning the gap.

Here the CDR3 reads CASSGRYRGLETQYF. The CDR3 region has the DNA TGTGCCAGCAGCGGACGTTACAGGGGGCTAGAGACCCAGTACTTC. The chain joins TRBV11-3 to TRBJ2-5; 9 bases are a match to TRBD1. The CDR3 spans 15 residues. Unmatched junction bases numbered 8, after V lost 5 bases and J lost 4 bases. The germline V gene has CDR1 SGHNT and CDR2 YENEEA.

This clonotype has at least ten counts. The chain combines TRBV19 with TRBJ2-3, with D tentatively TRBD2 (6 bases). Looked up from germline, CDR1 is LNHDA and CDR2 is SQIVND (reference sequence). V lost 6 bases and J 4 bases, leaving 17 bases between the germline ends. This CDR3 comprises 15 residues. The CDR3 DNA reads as TGTGCCAGTAGCTTCAAGGGGACGGGGGCAGATACGCAGTATTTT. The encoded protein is CASSFKGTGADTQYF. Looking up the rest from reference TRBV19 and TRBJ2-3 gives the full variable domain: DGGITQSPKYLFRKEGQNVTLSCEQNLNHDAMYWYRQDPGQGLRLIYYSQIVNDFQKGDIAEGYSVSREKKESFPLTVTSAQKNPTAFYLCASSFKGTGADTQYFGPGTRLTVL.

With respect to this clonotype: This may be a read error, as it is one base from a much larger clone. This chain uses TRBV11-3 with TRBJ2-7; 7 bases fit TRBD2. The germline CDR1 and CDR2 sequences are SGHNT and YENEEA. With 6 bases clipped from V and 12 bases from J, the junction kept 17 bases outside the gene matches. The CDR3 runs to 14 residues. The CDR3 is CASRSIGLGIKRYF. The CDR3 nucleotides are TGTGCCAGCAGATCTATCGGACTAGGGATAAAGCGGTACTTC.

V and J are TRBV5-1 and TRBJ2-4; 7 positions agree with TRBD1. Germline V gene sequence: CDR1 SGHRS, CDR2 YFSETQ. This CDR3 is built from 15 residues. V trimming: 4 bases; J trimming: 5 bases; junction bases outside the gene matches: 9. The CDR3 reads CASSPIQGMENIQYF. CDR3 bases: TGCGCCAGCAGCCCTATACAGGGGATGGAAAACATTCAGTACTTC.

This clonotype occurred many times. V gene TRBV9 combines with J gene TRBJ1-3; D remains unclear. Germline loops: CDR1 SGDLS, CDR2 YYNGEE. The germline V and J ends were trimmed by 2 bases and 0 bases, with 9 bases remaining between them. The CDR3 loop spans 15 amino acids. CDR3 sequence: CASSVGVSSGNTIYF. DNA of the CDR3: TGTGCCAGCAGCGTGGGCGTGAGCTCTGGAAACACCATATATTTT. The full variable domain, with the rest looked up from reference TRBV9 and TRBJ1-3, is DSGVTQTPKHLITATGQRVTLRCSPRSGDLSVYWYQQSLDQGLQFLIQYYNGEERAKGNILERFSAQQFPDLHSELNLSSLELGDSALYFCASSVGVSSGNTIYFGEGSWLTVV.

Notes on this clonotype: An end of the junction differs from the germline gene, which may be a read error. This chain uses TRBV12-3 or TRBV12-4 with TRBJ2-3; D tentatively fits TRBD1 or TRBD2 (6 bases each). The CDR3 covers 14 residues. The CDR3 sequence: CASSRVGGPRYAVF. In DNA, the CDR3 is TGTGCCAGTAGTAGGGTGGGGGGCCCCAGATACGCAGTATTT.

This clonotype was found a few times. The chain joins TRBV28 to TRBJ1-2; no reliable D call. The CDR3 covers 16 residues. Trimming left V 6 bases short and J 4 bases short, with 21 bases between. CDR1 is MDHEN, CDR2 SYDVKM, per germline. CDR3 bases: TGTGCCAGCAGCGTCCTATCTACGGGCGATAGCTATGGCTACACCTTC. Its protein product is CASSVLSTGDSYGYTF.

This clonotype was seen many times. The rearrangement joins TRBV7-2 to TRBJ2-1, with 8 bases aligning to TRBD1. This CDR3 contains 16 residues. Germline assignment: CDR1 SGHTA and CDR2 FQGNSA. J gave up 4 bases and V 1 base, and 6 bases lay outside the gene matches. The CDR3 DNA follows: TGTGCCAGCAGCTTAGGTGCTACAGGGGGGTACAATGAGCAGTTCTTC. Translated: CASSLGATGGYNEQFF.

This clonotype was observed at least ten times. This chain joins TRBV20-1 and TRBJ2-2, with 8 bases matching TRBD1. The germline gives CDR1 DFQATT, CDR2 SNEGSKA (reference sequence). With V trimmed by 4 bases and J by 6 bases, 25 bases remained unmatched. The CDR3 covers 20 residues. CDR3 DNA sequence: TGCAGTGCTATGATAATATCGGACAGGGTTGAAGGTTTGGTCGCCGGGGAGCTGTTTTTT. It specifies CSAMIISDRVEGLVAGELFF.

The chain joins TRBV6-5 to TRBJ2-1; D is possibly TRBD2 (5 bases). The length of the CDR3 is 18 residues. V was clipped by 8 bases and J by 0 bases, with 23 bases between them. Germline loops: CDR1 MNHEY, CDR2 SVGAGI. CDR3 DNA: TGTGCCAGCGGGAGACTCCCATCCCCCTGGAGCTCCTACAATGAGCAGTTCTTC. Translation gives CASGRLPSPWSSYNEQFF.

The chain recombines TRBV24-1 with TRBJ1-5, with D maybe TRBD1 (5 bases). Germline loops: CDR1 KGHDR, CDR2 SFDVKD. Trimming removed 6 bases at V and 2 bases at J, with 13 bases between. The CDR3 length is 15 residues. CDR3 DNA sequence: TGTGCCACCAGTTTCGGGGGAAAGGGCAATCAGCCCCAGCATTTT. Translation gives CATSFGGKGNQPQHF.

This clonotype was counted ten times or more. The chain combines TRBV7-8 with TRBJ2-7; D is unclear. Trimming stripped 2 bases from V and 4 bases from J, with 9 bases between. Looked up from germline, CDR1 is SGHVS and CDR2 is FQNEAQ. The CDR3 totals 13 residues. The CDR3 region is CASSLPGGYEQYF. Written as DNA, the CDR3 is TGTGCCAGCAGCTTACCCGGTGGTTACGAGCAGTACTTC.

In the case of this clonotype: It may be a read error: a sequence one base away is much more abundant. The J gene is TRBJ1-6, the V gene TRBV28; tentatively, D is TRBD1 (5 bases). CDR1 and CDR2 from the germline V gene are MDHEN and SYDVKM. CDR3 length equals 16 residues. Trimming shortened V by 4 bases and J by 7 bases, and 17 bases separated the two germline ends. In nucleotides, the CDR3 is TGTGCCAGCAGTTCCTCCTCGACAGAGCAAAATTCACCCCTCCACTTT. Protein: CASSSSSTEQNSPLHF. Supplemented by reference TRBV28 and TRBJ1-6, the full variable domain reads DVKVTQSSRYLVKRTGEKVFLECVQDMDHENMFWYRQDPGLGLRLIYFSYDVKMKEKGDIPEGYSVSREKKERFSLILESASTNQTSMYLCASSSSSTEQNSPLHFGNGTRLTVT.

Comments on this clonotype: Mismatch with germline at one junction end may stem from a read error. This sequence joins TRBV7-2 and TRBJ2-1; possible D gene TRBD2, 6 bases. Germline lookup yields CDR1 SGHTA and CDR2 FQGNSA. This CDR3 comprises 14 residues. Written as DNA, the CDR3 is TGTGCCGGCAGCTTGGACTATTCCTACAGTGAGCAGTTCTTC. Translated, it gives CAGSLDYSYSEQFF.

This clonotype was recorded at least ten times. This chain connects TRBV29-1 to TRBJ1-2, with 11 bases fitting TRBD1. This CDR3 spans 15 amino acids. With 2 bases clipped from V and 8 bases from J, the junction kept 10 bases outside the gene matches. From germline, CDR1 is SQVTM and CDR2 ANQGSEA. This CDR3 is CSVESVYGTGGGYTF. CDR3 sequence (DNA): TGCAGCGTTGAAAGTGTGTACGGGACAGGGGGAGGCTACACCTTC. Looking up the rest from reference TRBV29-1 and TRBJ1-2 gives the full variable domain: SAVISQKPSRDICQRGTSLTIQCQVDSQVTMMFWYRQQPGQSLTLIATANQGSEATYESGFVIDKFPISRPNLTFSTLTVSNMSPEDSSIYLCSVESVYGTGGGYTFGSGTRLTVV.

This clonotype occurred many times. Here the CDR3 DNA reads TGTGCCAGCAGTTGGTCCCGGACTAGCGGCTTTGGAGATACGCAGTATTTT. Protein product: CASSWSRTSGFGDTQYF. J is TRBJ2-3 and V is TRBV25-1; TRBD2 agrees at 10 bases. Germline-derived CDR1 and CDR2 are MGHDK and SYGVNS. This CDR3 has 17 residues. V gave up 5 bases and J gave up 5 bases; unmatched junction bases: 13.

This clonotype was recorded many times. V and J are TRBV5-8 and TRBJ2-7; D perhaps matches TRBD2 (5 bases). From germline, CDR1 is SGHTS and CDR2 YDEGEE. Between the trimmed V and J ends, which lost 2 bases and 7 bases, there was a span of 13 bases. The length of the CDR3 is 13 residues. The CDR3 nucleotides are TGTGCCAGCAGCTTAGAGCGGCTCGGGGAGCAGTACTTC. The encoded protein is CASSLERLGEQYF.

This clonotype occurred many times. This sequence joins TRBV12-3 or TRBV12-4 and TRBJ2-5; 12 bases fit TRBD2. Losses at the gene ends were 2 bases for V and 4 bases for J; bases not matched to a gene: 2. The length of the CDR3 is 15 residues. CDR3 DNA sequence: TGTGCCAGCAGTTTACTAGCGGGAGGGTCAGAGACCCAGTACTTC. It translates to CASSLLAGGSETQYF.

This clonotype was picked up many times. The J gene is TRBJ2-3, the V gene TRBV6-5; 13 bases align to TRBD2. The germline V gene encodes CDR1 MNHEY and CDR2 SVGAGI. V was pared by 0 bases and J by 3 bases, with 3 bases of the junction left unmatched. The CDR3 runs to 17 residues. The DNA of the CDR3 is TGTGCCAGCAGTTACTCGAAACTAGCGGGGGGGACAGATACGCAGTATTTT. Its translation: CASSYSKLAGGTDTQYF.

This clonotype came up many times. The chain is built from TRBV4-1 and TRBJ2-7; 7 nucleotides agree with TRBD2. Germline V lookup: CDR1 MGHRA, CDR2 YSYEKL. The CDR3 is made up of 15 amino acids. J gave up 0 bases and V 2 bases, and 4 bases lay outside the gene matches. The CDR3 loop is CASSQLSGGSYEQYF. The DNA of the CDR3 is TGCGCCAGCAGCCAACTATCGGGAGGCTCCTACGAGCAGTACTTC.

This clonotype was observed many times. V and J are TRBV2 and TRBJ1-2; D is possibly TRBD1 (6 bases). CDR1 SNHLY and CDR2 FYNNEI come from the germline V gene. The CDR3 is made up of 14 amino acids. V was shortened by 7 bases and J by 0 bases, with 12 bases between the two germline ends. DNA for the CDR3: TGTGCCAGCACTGGACAGTACTCTAACTATGGCTACACCTTC. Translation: CASTGQYSNYGYTF.

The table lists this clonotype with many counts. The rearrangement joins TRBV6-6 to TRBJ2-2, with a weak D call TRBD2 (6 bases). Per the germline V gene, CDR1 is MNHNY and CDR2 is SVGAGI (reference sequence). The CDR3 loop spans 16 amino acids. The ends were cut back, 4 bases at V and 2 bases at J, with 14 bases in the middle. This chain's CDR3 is CASSLSSGANTGELFF. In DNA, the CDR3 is TGTGCCAGCAGTTTATCATCGGGAGCAAACACCGGGGAGCTGTTTTTT.

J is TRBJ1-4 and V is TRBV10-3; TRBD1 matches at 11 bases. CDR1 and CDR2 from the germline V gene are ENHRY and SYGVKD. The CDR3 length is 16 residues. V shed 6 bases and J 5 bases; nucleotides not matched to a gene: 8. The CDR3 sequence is CAIRVDRGQRNEKLFF. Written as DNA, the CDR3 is TGTGCCATCAGGGTGGACAGGGGGCAGCGGAATGAAAAACTGTTTTTT.

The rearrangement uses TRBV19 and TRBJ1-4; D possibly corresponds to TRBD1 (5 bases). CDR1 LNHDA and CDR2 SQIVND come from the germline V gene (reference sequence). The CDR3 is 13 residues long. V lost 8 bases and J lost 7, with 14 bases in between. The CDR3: CASSGTGGEKLFF. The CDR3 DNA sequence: TGTGCCAGTTCCGGGACGGGAGGTGAAAAACTGTTTTTT.

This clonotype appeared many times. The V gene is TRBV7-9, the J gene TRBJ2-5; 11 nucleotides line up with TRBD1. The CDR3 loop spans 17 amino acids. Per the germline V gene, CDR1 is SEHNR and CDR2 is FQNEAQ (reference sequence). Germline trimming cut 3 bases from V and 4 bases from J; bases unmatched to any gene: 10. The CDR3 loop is CASSFLGGQGAGETQYF. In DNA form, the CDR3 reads TGTGCCAGCAGCTTCCTTGGAGGACAGGGGGCAGGAGAGACCCAGTACTTC.

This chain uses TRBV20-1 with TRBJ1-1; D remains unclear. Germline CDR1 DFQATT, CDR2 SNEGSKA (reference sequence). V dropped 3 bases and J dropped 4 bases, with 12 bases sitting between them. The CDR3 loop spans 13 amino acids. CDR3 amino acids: CSARDSGGTEAFF. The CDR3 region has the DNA TGCAGTGCTAGGGATTCGGGCGGCACTGAAGCTTTCTTT.